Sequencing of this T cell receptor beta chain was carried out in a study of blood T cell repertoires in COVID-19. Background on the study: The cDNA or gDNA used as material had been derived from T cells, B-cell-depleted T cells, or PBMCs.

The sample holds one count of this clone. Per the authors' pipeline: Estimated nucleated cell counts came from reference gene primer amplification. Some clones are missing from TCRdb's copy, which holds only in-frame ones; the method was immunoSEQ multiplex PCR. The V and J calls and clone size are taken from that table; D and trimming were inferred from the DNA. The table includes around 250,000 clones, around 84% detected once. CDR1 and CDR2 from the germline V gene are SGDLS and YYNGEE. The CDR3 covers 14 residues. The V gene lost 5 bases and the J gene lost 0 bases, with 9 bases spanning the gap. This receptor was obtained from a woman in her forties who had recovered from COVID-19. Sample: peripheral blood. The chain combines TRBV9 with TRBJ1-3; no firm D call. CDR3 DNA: TGTGCCAGCAGAGGAGCCTTCTCTGGAAACACCATATATTTT. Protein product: CASRGAFSGNTIYF.